These 22 T cell receptor beta chains share one sample of origin, sequenced in a study of cytomegalovirus exposure and HLA in healthy donors. The PCR was carried out with 60 Vbeta primers and 13 Jbeta primers. Sequencing used immunoSEQ multiplex PCR; TCRdb keeps in-frame clones, though not all of them. The data contain approximately 130,000 clones, 75% to 85% of them singletons. Sequencing was performed on PBMCs. The receptors derive from a woman aged 35 to 49 in good health and CMV-seropositive.

This rearrangement joins TRBV28 to TRBJ1-4, with 9 bases matching TRBD1. The CDR3 spans 14 residues. The J segment lost 7 bases and the V segment lost 5 bases, leaving 5 bases of the junction unmatched. Looked up from germline, CDR1 is MDHEN and CDR2 is SYDVKM. This chain's CDR3 is CASSMTGGIEKLFF. The CDR3, as DNA: TGTGCCAGCAGTATGACAGGGGGTATTGAAAAACTGTTTTTT.

This sequence joins TRBV7-2 and TRBJ1-5, with D possibly matching TRBD1 (5 bases). In germline, CDR1 is SGHTA, CDR2 FQGNSA. The V and J ends lost 4 bases and 5 bases respectively, with 9 bases between them. This CDR3 has 13 amino acids. The CDR3 is CASSSQEYQPQHF. The CDR3, as DNA: TGTGCCAGCAGCTCACAGGAATATCAGCCCCAGCATTTT.

V and J are TRBV27 and TRBJ2-1, with a tentative D call TRBD1 (5 bases). The V gene's germline CDR1 is MNHEY and CDR2 SMNVEV (reference sequence). This CDR3 is 16 amino acids long. V was trimmed by 1 base and J by 4 bases, leaving 14 bases between them. In DNA, the CDR3 is TGTGCCAGCAGTTTATACGCAGGGAAGGAGTACAATGAGCAGTTCTTC. Amino acids: CASSLYAGKEYNEQFF.

Worth noting for this clone: Other DNA sequences in the sample encode the same CDR3. The genes are TRBV7-9 and TRBJ2-7; the D is unclear. Germline V gene lookup returns CDR1 SEHNR and CDR2 FQNEAQ (reference sequence). CDR3 size: 13 residues. V was clipped by 5 bases and J by 2 bases, with 10 bases between them. The DNA of the CDR3 is TGTGCCAGCAGCCCGACTGTGACCTACGAGCAGTACTTC. It codes for CASSPTVTYEQYF.

In this sample, this clone turned up once. This chain uses TRBV7-6 with TRBJ2-5; 11 bases line up with TRBD2. Looked up from germline, CDR1 is SGHVS and CDR2 is FNYEAQ. CDR3 length: 15 residues. Trimming cost V 0 bases and J 8 bases; bases outside gene matches: 5. CDR3 sequence: CASSLATSGVGTQYF. Here the CDR3 DNA reads TGTGCCAGCAGCTTAGCGACTAGCGGGGTTGGCACCCAGTACTTC.

Only a few counts were recorded for this clone. The rearrangement uses TRBV4-1 and TRBJ1-4; weak D call: TRBD1 (6 bases). The CDR3 runs to 15 residues. V shed 2 bases and J shed 6 bases, with 13 bases lying between them. Germline assignment: CDR1 MGHRA and CDR2 YSYEKL. CDR3 bases: TGCGCCAGCAGCCAACTACAGGGTGTCTATGAAAAACTGTTTTTT. Translating it yields CASSQLQGVYEKLFF.

The rearrangement joins TRBV19 to TRBJ1-4; 8 bases align to TRBD1. Per germline, CDR1 LNHDA and CDR2 SQIVND (reference sequence). The V and J ends lost 5 bases and 6 bases, in that order; junction bases with no gene match: 2. CDR3 length: 13 residues. For the CDR3, the DNA is TGTGCCAGTAGTGGGGGACAGGATGAAAAACTGTTTTTT. Its protein is CASSGGQDEKLFF.

The chain employs TRBV28 and TRBJ1-1; a possible D gene is TRBD1 (6 bases). The CDR3 consists of 14 residues. Per the germline V gene, CDR1 is MDHEN and CDR2 is SYDVKM. Trimming shortened V by 4 bases and J by 6 bases, and 15 bases separated the two germline ends. The CDR3 here is CASSWAGANSEAFF. The CDR3 coding sequence is TGTGCCAGCAGTTGGGCGGGGGCCAACTCTGAAGCTTTCTTT.

The V gene is TRBV5-1, the J gene TRBJ2-1, with 8 nucleotides matching TRBD2. In germline, CDR1 is SGHRS, CDR2 YFSETQ. Trimming cost V 0 bases and J 3 bases; bases outside gene matches: 5. This CDR3 comprises 16 residues. CDR3 coding DNA: TGCGCCAGCAGCTTGGTCGTTGCGGGGGGCTACAATGAGCAGTTCTTC. Protein: CASSLVVAGGYNEQFF.

V usage is TRBV5-6 and J usage is TRBJ2-2; 13 positions match TRBD2. Trimming removed 7 bases from V and 5 bases from J; junction bases left unmatched: 2. The CDR3 is 14 residues long. Germline-derived CDR1 and CDR2 are SGHDT and YYEEEE. CDR3: CASRTSGSTGELFF. In DNA form, the CDR3 reads TGTGCCAGCCGGACTAGCGGGAGTACCGGGGAGCTGTTTTTT.

Written as DNA, the CDR3 is TGCGCCAGCAGTGAGGGACAGTTTAGCAATCAGCCCCAGCATTTT. Translated, it gives CASSEGQFSNQPQHF. The chain couples TRBV10-2 to TRBJ1-5; perhaps TRBD1 as D (6 bases). V lost 2 bases and J lost 0, with 8 bases in between. Germline CDR1 is WSHSY and CDR2 is SAAADI. The CDR3 runs 15 residues.

The chain links TRBV19 to TRBJ2-3; TRBD2 agrees at 9 bases. Losses at the gene ends were 4 bases for V and 3 bases for J; bases not matched to a gene: 5. Germline V gene lookup returns CDR1 LNHDA and CDR2 SQIVND (reference sequence). This CDR3 is built from 15 residues. The DNA for the CDR3 is TGTGCCAGTAGTAGGGCTAGCGGGACAACAGATACGCAGTATTTT. It translates to CASSRASGTTDTQYF.

The V and J genes are TRBV5-4 and TRBJ2-3; weak D call: TRBD1 (6 bases). CDR3 length: 14 residues. Trimming shortened V by 0 bases and J by 5 bases, and 10 bases separated the two germline ends. The germline V gene has CDR1 SGHNT and CDR2 YYREEE (reference sequence). CDR3 residues: CASSLARGGDTQYF. For the CDR3, the DNA is TGTGCCAGCAGCTTGGCCAGGGGCGGAGATACGCAGTATTTT.

This clone was picked up one time. The CDR3 reads CASSSGTESYGYTF. The CDR3 DNA follows: TGTGCCAGCTCGTCCGGGACAGAGAGCTATGGCTACACCTTC. The V gene is TRBV18, the J gene TRBJ1-2, with 7 bases that match TRBD1. Germline V gene sequence: CDR1 KGHSH, CDR2 LQKENI. V lost 6 bases to trimming and J lost 4 bases; unmatched junction nucleotides: 8. There are 14 residues in the CDR3.

The chain combines TRBV10-2 with TRBJ2-1; TRBD2 matches 8 bases. J gave up 15 bases and V 0 bases, and 10 bases lay outside the gene matches. This CDR3 region has 14 residues. Germline CDR1 WSHSY, CDR2 SAAADI. The CDR3 sequence is CASSESDAGGRRFF. The CDR3 DNA reads as TGCGCCAGCAGTGAGTCCGACGCGGGGGGTCGGAGGTTCTTC.

The chain has TRBV9 and TRBJ2-1, with 8 bases identical to TRBD1. Germline trimming cut 6 bases from V and 3 bases from J; bases unmatched to any gene: 23. This CDR3 contains 20 residues. Germline V gene sequence: CDR1 SGDLS, CDR2 YYNGEE. CDR3 sequence: CASTPPAGGSGIADYNEQFF. CDR3 nucleotides: TGTGCCAGCACCCCACCCGCAGGGGGCTCAGGAATAGCGGACTACAATGAGCAGTTCTTC.

This clone was found a few times. The chain employs TRBV28 and TRBJ2-2; TRBD2 aligns across 10 bases. The CDR3 is 19 amino acids. Germline V CDR1 and CDR2: MDHEN, SYDVKM. The V and J ends lost 5 bases and 5 bases, in that order; junction bases with no gene match: 17. This chain's CDR3 is CASSKGTSASFSLTGELFF. In nucleotides, the CDR3 is TGTGCCAGCAGTAAAGGGACTAGCGCGAGCTTTTCCCTGACCGGGGAGCTGTTTTTT.

In its sample, this clone was seen once. The genes are TRBV19 and TRBJ2-5; D remains ambiguous. This CDR3 contains 13 residues. V was trimmed by 6 bases and J by 4 bases, leaving 12 bases between them. The germline V gene encodes CDR1 LNHDA and CDR2 SQIVND (reference sequence). The CDR3: CASSPVGRETQYF. The CDR3 bases are TGTGCCAGTAGCCCCGTTGGGCGAGAGACCCAGTACTTC.

There are a few counts of this clone. The chain couples TRBV7-2 to TRBJ2-3, with TRBD1 matching 7 bases. This CDR3 contains 14 residues. Unmatched junction bases numbered 7, after V lost 4 bases and J lost 6 bases. The germline V gene has CDR1 SGHTA and CDR2 FQGNSA. CDR3 DNA: TGTGCCAGCAGCTCCAACAGGGGTCATGATACGCAGTATTTT. It encodes CASSSNRGHDTQYF.

The chain employs TRBV14 and TRBJ2-5, with 11 positions matching TRBD2. The CDR3 spans 16 residues. In germline, CDR1 is SGHDN, CDR2 FVKESK. With V trimmed by 4 bases and J by 4 bases, 8 bases remained unmatched. The chain's CDR3 is CASSPLTSGTGETQYF. The CDR3 nucleotides are TGTGCCAGCAGCCCCCTGACTAGCGGGACGGGAGAGACCCAGTACTTC.

This clone showed up just a few times. The rearrangement uses TRBV6-1 and TRBJ2-7; D remains unclear. In germline, CDR1 is MNHNS, CDR2 SASEGT. This CDR3 contains 15 residues. Trimming took 1 base from V and 5 from J, leaving 15 bases between them. The CDR3 sequence is CASSEESLWAHEQYF. As DNA, the CDR3 is TGTGCCAGCAGTGAAGAGTCGCTGTGGGCCCACGAGCAGTACTTC.

Only a few counts were recorded for this clone. V is TRBV7-8 and J is TRBJ2-7; D is possibly TRBD2 (5 bases). V lost 0 bases and J 4 bases, leaving 7 bases between the germline ends. The CDR3 spans 13 residues. The germline V gene encodes CDR1 SGHVS and CDR2 FQNEAQ. As DNA, the CDR3 is TGTGCCAGCAGCTTAGCGAGGGAGTACGAGCAGTACTTC. It specifies CASSLAREYEQYF.